Each of the 22 T cell receptor beta chains below was sequenced from the same sample in a study of T cell responses to AZD1222 COVID-19 vaccine (dated by TCRdb to the early 2020s). The meaning of the sample's time point label: baseline before first vaccination. The method was the immunoSEQ multiplex PCR assay. This immuneACCESS table, as held by TCRdb, lists in-frame sequences with V and J called but not all clones. Of the missing ones, under half trace to an unresolved V gene in checked studies; the others have no known cause. This sample gives more than 85,000 clones in total; 82% of them show up just once. Of the sample, about 5% falls within the top ten clones. The starting material was peripheral blood, obtained on day 0 of AZD1222 vaccination. These receptor sequences come from an adult in good health.

This chain joins TRBV10-3 and TRBJ2-7; D unresolved. The CDR3 contains 14 residues. The germline V gene encodes CDR1 ENHRY and CDR2 SYGVKD. Trimming cost V 4 bases and J 3 bases, with 13 bases left between them. DNA for the CDR3: TGTGCCATCAGTGTGCAGGACGGTAACTACGAGCAGTACTTC. Its translation: CAISVQDGNYEQYF.

This clone was picked up a small number of times. In nucleotides, the CDR3 is TGTGCCAGCAGTTGGAAACCACAGAACGAGCAGTACTTC. Translation gives CASSWKPQNEQYF. This chain joins TRBV6-5 and TRBJ2-7; D uncertain. Germline V gene sequence: CDR1 MNHEY, CDR2 SVGAGI. Trimming shortened V by 4 bases and J by 5 bases, and 12 bases separated the two germline ends. This CDR3 spans 13 amino acids.

This clone occurred a few times. The chain has TRBV4-2 and TRBJ2-2; 8 bases are a match to TRBD2. Germline-derived CDR1 and CDR2 are LGHNA and YNFKEQ. The V segment lost 1 base and the J segment 0 bases; nucleotides outside the gene matches: 16. CDR3 length equals 21 residues. CDR3 in amino acids: CASSQGIRGVSGAANTGELFF. The CDR3 nucleotides are TGTGCCAGCAGCCAAGGCATCCGAGGGGTTAGCGGGGCGGCGAACACCGGGGAGCTGTTTTTT.

This clone has only one observation. The chain couples TRBV7-9 to TRBJ2-2; D gene uncertain. V was pared by 1 base and J by 7 bases, with 10 bases between. The germline CDR1 and CDR2 sequences are SEHNR and FQNEAQ (reference sequence). The CDR3 has 14 residues. The CDR3 region is CASSLEGIGGELFF. The CDR3 coding sequence is TGTGCCAGCAGCTTAGAGGGAATCGGCGGGGAGCTGTTTTTT.

The chain employs TRBV5-6 and TRBJ2-1, with D perhaps matching TRBD2 (6 bases). Germline CDR1 SGHDT, CDR2 YYEEEE. CDR3 length: 15 residues. V lost 1 base to trimming and J lost 8 bases, with 16 bases between them. The DNA for the CDR3 is TGTGCCAGCAGCTTGATACTAGCAAACGTGGATGAGCAGTTCTTC. It encodes CASSLILANVDEQFF.

The V and J genes are TRBV18 and TRBJ1-2, with D perhaps TRBD1 (6 bases). From germline, CDR1 is KGHSH and CDR2 LQKENI. CDR3 size: 19 residues. Deletions cut 6 bases from V and 4 bases from J, with 30 bases between. The CDR3 nucleotides are TGTGCCAGCTCGTCCGATCTAGCCGGGCCGGGACACGGGACCTATGGCTACACCTTC. Protein: CASSSDLAGPGHGTYGYTF.

This clone showed up just a few times. The chain combines TRBV7-9 with TRBJ1-2; 8 positions match TRBD1. V was pared by 3 bases and J by 1 base, with 10 bases of the junction left unmatched. The CDR3 loop spans 17 amino acids. Germline lookup yields CDR1 SEHNR and CDR2 FQNEAQ (reference sequence). The CDR3 loop is CASSFPQGARHNYGYTF. CDR3 sequence (DNA): TGTGCCAGCAGCTTCCCCCAGGGGGCGCGACATAACTATGGCTACACCTTC.

The rearrangement links TRBV7-3 to TRBJ1-1; 7 bases align to TRBD1. This CDR3 has 14 amino acids. J gave up 2 bases and V 5 bases, and 5 bases lay outside the gene matches. CDR1 and CDR2 (germline): SGHTA, FQGTGA. The CDR3, as DNA: TGTGCCAGCAGCGTACAGGGGAGTAACACTGAAGCTTTCTTT. It yields the protein CASSVQGSNTEAFF.

The J gene is TRBJ1-2, the V gene TRBV2, with 10 bases that match TRBD1. The V gene's germline CDR1 is SNHLY and CDR2 FYNNEI. The CDR3 has 14 amino acids. The V and J ends lost 5 bases and 2 bases, in that order; junction bases with no gene match: 2. The CDR3 loop is CASSRQGANYGYTF. The CDR3 coding sequence is TGTGCCAGCAGTAGACAGGGGGCGAACTATGGCTACACCTTC.

This chain joins TRBV4-3 and TRBJ1-2, with 10 bases fitting TRBD1. The CDR3 has 16 amino acids. The ends lost 3 bases at V and 4 bases at J; junction bases unmatched: 8. The germline V gene has CDR1 LGHNA and CDR2 YSLEER. CDR3 in DNA: TGCGCCAGCAGCCAGGGTTCGGGACAGGGGACCTATGGCTACACCTTC. Translated: CASSQGSGQGTYGYTF.

The rearrangement joins TRBV27 to TRBJ1-2; no definite D call. Trimming took 0 bases from V and 8 from J, leaving 22 bases between them. Germline V gene lookup returns CDR1 MNHEY and CDR2 SMNVEV (reference sequence). The CDR3 totals 17 residues. Written as DNA, the CDR3 is TGTGCCAGCAGTTTATCGGCCGGAGCGGGCCCAACAAACGGCTACACCTTC. It yields the protein CASSLSAGAGPTNGYTF.

The genes are TRBV21-1 and TRBJ2-1; the D call in the table, TRBD2, was not verified against the DNA. TRBV21-1 is termed a pseudogene. The CDR3 has 16 residues. CDR3 coding DNA: TGTGCCAGCCAGCCCGGGTGGGAGCCGGGCTACAATGAGCAGTTCTTC. It codes for CASQPGWEPGYNEQFF.

This clone was seen only once. The V call is TRBV20-1, the J call TRBJ1-4; the D is unclear. The germline V gene encodes CDR1 DFQATT and CDR2 SNEGSKA (reference sequence). Trimming left V 3 bases short and J 4 bases short, with 12 bases between. The CDR3 is 14 residues long. CDR3 amino acids: CSASNPSLNEKLFF. CDR3 sequence (DNA): TGCAGTGCTAGTAACCCCAGCCTTAATGAAAAACTGTTTTTT.

This sequence joins TRBV18 and TRBJ1-1; TRBD1 matches 9 bases. Germline values: CDR1 KGHSH, CDR2 LQKENI. The CDR3 has 15 amino acids. The ends lost 0 bases at V and 6 bases at J; junction bases unmatched: 5. The CDR3 is CASSPPGQGFSEAFF. CDR3 nucleotides: TGTGCCAGCTCACCACCGGGACAGGGTTTCTCTGAAGCTTTCTTT.

V and J are TRBV9 and TRBJ2-1; perhaps TRBD2 as D (6 bases). V was cut by 3 bases and J by 1 base, with 17 bases left in between. CDR1 SGDLS and CDR2 YYNGEE come from the germline V gene. The CDR3 is made up of 17 amino acids. CDR3 sequence: CASSDYLGGFSYNEQFF. The CDR3 DNA reads as TGTGCCAGCAGCGATTACCTGGGGGGTTTTTCCTACAATGAGCAGTTCTTC.

This clone showed up just once. V and J are TRBV5-1 and TRBJ2-1, with TRBD1 matching 12 bases. The CDR3 has 16 residues. Germline V gene data show CDR1 as SGHRS and CDR2 as YFSETQ. The trim removed 0 bases at V and 8 bases at J, leaving 6 bases unmatched. CDR3 residues: CASSLARDRGLYEQFF. CDR3 DNA: TGCGCCAGCAGCTTGGCAAGGGACAGGGGGCTTTATGAGCAGTTCTTC.

This chain connects TRBV6-5 to TRBJ1-2, with D perhaps matching TRBD1 (6 bases). Germline-derived CDR1 and CDR2 are MNHEY and SVGAGI. Trimming took 6 bases from V and 8 from J, leaving 16 bases between them. This CDR3 has 13 residues. CDR3 coding DNA: TGTGCCAGCAGGCCTACAGGGAATGGAGGCTACACCTTC. Residues: CASRPTGNGGYTF.

This clone has more than one count but fewer than ten. This chain joins TRBV30 and TRBJ1-4, with D perhaps TRBD1 (5 bases). The V end was cut by 0 bases, the J end by 5 bases, with 7 bases between. The CDR3 covers 13 residues. Germline V gene sequence: CDR1 GTSNPN, CDR2 SVGIG (reference sequence). The DNA for the CDR3 is TGTGCCTGGAGTGTACGGGGGAATGAAAAACTGTTTTTT. As protein: CAWSVRGNEKLFF.

CDR3 in amino acids: CASSQEFLGGLYEQYF. The CDR3 DNA reads TGCGCCAGCAGCCAAGAGTTCCTAGGGGGGCTATACGAGCAGTACTTC. The chain is built from TRBV4-3 and TRBJ2-7; tentatively, D is TRBD1 or TRBD2 (6 bases each). Germline CDR1 LGHNA, CDR2 YSLEER. The CDR3 runs to 16 residues. V was clipped by 0 bases and J by 4 bases, with 16 bases between them.

The V gene is TRBV27, the J gene TRBJ1-1; TRBD1 is a possible D gene (5 bases). CDR3 length: 13 amino acids. The germline V and J ends were trimmed by 3 bases and 5 bases, with 10 bases remaining between them. Germline CDR1 and CDR2: MNHEY and SMNVEV (reference sequence). Here the CDR3 reads CASSFLRGTEAFF. In DNA form, the CDR3 reads TGTGCCAGCAGTTTCTTACGGGGGACTGAAGCTTTCTTT.

This chain joins TRBV19 and TRBJ1-1, with D perhaps matching TRBD1 (6 bases). Trimming took 3 bases from V and 7 from J, leaving 21 bases between them. The CDR3 length is 16 residues. Germline V gene lookup returns CDR1 LNHDA and CDR2 SQIVND (reference sequence). The CDR3 protein is CASSISVSTGPIEAFF. In DNA, the CDR3 is TGTGCCAGTAGTATCTCGGTCAGTACAGGGCCCATTGAAGCTTTCTTT.

This clone has a single count. This chain uses TRBV6-1 with TRBJ2-7; a possible D gene is TRBD1 (6 bases). Germline CDR1 MNHNS, CDR2 SASEGT. V shed 3 bases and J shed 0 bases, with 12 bases lying between them. This CDR3 contains 15 residues. The CDR3 region has the DNA TGTGCCAGCAGTGAGACAGGCCTCCCCTCCTACGAGCAGTACTTC. Amino acid sequence: CASSETGLPSYEQYF.